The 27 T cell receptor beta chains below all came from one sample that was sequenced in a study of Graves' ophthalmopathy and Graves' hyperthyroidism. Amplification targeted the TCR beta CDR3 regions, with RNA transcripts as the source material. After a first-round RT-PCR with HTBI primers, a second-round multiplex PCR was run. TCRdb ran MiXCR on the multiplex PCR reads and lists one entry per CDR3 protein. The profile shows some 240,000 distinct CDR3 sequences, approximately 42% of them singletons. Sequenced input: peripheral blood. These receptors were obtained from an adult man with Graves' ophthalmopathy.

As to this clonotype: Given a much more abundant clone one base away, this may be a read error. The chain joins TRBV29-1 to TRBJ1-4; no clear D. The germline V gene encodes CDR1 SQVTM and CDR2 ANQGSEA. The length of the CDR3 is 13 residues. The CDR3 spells CSVEEGSLEKLLF. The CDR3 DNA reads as TGCAGCGTTGAAGAAGGTAGTTTGGAAAAACTGCTTTTT.

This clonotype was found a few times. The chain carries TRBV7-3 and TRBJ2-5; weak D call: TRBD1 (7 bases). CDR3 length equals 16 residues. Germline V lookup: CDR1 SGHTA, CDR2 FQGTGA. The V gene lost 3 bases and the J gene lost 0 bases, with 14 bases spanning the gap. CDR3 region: CASSFGGTAYQETQYF. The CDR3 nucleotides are TGTGCCAGCAGCTTTGGGGGGACAGCTTACCAAGAGACCCAGTACTTC.

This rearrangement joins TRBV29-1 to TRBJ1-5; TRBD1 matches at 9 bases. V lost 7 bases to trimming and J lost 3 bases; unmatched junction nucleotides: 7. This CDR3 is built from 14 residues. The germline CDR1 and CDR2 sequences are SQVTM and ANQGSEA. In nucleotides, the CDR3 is TGCAGCGGAACAGGGGGCAGGTACAATCAGCCCCAGCATTTT. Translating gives CSGTGGRYNQPQHF. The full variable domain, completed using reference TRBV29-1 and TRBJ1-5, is SAVISQKPSRDICQRGTSLTIQCQVDSQVTMMFWYRQQPGQSLTLIATANQGSEATYESGFVIDKFPISRPNLTFSTLTVSNMSPEDSSIYLCSGTGGRYNQPQHFGDGTRLSIL.

For the CDR3, the DNA is TGTGCCAGCAGCTTAGGGACAGGGCGGGCTGAAGCTTTCTTT. It translates to CASSLGTGRAEAFF. The chain links TRBV7-9 to TRBJ1-1; TRBD1 aligns across 8 bases. V lost 1 base to trimming and J lost 6 bases; unmatched junction nucleotides: 4. Germline V gene sequence: CDR1 SEHNR, CDR2 FQNEAQ (reference sequence). The CDR3 runs 14 residues.

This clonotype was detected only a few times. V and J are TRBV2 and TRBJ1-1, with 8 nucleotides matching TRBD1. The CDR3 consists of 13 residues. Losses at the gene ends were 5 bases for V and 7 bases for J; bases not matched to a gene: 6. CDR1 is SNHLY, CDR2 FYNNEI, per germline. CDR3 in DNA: TGTGCCAGCAGTCGACAGGGGAGGGATGAAGCTTTCTTT. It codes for CASSRQGRDEAFF.

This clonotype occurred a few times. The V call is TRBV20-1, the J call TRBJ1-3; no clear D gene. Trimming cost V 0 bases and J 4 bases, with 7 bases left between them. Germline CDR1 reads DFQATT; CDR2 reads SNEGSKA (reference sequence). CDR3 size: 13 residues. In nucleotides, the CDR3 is TGCAGTGCTAGAGATGGGGTCGGAAACACCATATATTTT. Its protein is CSARDGVGNTIYF.

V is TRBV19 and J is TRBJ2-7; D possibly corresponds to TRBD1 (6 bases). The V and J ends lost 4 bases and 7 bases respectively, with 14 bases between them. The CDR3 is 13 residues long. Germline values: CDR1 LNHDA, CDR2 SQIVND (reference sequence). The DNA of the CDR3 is TGTGCCAGTAGTACCAGACAGGTGGGGGAGCAGTACTTC. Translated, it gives CASSTRQVGEQYF.

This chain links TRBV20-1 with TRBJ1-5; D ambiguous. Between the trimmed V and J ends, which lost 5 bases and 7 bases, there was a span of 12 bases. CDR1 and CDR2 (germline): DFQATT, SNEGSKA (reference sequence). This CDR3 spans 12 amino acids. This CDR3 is CSAPRFGQPQHF. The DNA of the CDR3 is TGCAGTGCTCCGAGGTTTGGACAGCCCCAGCATTTT.

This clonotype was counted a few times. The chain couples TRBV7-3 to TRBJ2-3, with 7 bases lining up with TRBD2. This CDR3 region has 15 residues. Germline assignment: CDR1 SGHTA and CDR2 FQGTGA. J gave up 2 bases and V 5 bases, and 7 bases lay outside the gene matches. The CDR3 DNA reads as TGTGCCAGCAGCGCAGTGGGGGGGGACACAGATACGCAGTATTTT. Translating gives CASSAVGGDTDTQYF.

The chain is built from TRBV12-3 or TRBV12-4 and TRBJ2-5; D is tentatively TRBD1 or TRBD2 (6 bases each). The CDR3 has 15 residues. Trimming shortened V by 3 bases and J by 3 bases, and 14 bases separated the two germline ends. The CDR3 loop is CASSFPGEAKETQYF. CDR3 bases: TGTGCCAGCAGTTTCCCAGGGGAGGCCAAAGAGACCCAGTACTTC.

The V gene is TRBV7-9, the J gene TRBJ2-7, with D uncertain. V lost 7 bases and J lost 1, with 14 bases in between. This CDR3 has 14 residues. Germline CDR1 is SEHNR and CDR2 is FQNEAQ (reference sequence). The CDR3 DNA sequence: TGTGCCAGCACCAACTCACTTGGGTCCTACGAGCAGTACTTC. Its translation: CASTNSLGSYEQYF.

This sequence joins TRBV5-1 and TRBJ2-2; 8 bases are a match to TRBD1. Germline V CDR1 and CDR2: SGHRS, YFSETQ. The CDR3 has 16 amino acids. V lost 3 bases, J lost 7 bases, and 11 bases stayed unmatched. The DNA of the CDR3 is TGCGCCAGCAGCTCCCTTGTTACAGGGGGAAGCGGGGAGCTGTTTTTT. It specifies CASSSLVTGGSGELFF.

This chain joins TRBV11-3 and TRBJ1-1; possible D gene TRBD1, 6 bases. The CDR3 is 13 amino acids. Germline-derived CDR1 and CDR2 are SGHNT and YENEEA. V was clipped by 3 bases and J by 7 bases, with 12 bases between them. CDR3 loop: CASSFGGGGEAFF. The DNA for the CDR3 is TGTGCCAGCAGCTTTGGAGGAGGGGGTGAAGCTTTCTTT.

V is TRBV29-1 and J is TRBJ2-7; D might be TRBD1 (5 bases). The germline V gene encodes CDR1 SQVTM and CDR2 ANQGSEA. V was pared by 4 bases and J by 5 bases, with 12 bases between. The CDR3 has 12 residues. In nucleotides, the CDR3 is TGCAGCGTTGTAGGGGATCTCGACGAGCAGTACTTC. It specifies CSVVGDLDEQYF.

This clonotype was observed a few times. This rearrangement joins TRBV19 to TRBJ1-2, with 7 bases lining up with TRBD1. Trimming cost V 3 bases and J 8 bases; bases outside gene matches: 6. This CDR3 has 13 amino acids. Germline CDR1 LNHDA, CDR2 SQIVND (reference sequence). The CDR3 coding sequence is TGTGCCAGTAGTATGTTTGACAGGGTCGGCTACACCTTC. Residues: CASSMFDRVGYTF.

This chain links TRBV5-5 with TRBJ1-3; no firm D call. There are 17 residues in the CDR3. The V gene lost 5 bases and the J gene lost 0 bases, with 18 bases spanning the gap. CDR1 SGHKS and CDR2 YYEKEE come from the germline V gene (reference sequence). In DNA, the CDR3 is TGTGCCAGCAGACTCAGCTTCCAGGCCCTCTCTGGAAACACCATATATTTT. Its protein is CASRLSFQALSGNTIYF.

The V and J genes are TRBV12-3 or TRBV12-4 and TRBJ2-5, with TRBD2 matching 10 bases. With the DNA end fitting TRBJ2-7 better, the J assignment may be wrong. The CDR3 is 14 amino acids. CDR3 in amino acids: CASSFVAGGREQYF. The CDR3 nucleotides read TGTGCCAGCAGTTTCGTAGCGGGAGGACGCGAGCAGTACTTC.

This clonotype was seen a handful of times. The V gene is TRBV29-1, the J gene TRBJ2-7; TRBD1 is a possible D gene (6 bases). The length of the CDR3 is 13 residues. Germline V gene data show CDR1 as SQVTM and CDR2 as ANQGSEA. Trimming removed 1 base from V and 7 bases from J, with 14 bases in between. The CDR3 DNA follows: TGCAGCGTTGAAGCATACAGGGCTGGGGAGCAGTACTTC. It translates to CSVEAYRAGEQYF.

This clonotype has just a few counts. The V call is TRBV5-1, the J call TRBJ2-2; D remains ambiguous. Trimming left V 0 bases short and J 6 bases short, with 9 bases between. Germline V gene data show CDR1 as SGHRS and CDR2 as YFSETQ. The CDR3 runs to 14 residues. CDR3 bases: TGCGCCAGCAGCTTGGATCTATCGGCCGGGGAGCTGTTTTTT. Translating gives CASSLDLSAGELFF.

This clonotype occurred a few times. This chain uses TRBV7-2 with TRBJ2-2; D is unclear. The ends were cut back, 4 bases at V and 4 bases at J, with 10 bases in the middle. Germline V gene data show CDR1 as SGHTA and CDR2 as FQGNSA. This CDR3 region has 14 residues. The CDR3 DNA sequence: TGTGCCAGCAGCTCACCACGACTCACCGGGGAGCTGTTTTTT. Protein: CASSSPRLTGELFF.

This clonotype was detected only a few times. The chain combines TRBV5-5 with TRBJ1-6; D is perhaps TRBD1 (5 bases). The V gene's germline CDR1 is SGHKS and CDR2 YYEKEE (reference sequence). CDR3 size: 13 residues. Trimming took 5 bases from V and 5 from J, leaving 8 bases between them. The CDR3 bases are TGTGCCAGCAGGACAGTTGATAATTCACCCCTCCACTTT. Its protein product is CASRTVDNSPLHF.

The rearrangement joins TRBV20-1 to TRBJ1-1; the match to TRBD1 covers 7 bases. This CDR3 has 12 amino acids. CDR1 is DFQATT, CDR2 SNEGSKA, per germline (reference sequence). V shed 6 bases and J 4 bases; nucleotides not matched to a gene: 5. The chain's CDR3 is CSASGQFTEAFF. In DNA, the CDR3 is TGCAGTGCCTCGGGACAGTTCACTGAAGCTTTCTTT.

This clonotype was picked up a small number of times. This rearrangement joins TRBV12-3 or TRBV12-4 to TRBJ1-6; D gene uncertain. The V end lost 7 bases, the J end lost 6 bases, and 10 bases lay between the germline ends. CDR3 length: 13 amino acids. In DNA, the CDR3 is TGTGCCAGCATGCAGGCCGGTAATTCACCCCTCCACTTT. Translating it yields CASMQAGNSPLHF.

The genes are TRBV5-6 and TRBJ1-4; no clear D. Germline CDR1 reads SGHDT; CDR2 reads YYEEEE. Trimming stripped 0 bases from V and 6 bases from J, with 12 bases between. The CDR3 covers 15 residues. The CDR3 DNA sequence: TGTGCCAGCAGCTTGGGAGCAGGTTGGGATGAAAAACTGTTTTTT. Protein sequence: CASSLGAGWDEKLFF.

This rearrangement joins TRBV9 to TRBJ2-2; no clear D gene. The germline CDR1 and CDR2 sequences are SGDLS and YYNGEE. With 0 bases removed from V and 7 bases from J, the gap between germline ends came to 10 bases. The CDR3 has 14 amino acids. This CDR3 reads CASSVEGVVGELFF. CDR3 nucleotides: TGTGCCAGCAGCGTAGAGGGCGTCGTCGGGGAGCTGTTTTTT.

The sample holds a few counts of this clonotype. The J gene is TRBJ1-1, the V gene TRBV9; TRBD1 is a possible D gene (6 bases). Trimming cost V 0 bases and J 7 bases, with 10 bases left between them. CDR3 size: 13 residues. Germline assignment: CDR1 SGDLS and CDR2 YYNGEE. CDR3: CASSVGTAGEAFF. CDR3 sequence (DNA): TGTGCCAGCAGCGTAGGGACAGCGGGTGAAGCTTTCTTT.

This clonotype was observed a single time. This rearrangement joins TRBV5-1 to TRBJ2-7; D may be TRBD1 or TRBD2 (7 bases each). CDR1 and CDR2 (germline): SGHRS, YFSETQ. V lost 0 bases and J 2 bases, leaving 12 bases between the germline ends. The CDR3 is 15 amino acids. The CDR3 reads CASSLVQGGTYEQYF. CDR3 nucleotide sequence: TGCGCCAGCAGCTTGGTGCAGGGGGGGACCTACGAGCAGTACTTC.